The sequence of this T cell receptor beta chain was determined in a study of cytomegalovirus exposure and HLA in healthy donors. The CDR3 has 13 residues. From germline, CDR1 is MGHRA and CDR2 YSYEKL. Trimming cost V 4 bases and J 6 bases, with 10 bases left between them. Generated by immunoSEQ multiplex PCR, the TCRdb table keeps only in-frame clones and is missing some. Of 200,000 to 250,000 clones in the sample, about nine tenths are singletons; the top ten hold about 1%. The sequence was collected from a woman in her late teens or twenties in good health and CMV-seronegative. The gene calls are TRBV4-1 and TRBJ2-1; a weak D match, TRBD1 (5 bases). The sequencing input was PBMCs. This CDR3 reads CASSPRQPNEQFF. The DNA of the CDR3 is TGCGCCAGCAGCCCCCGACAGCCCAATGAGCAGTTCTTC.